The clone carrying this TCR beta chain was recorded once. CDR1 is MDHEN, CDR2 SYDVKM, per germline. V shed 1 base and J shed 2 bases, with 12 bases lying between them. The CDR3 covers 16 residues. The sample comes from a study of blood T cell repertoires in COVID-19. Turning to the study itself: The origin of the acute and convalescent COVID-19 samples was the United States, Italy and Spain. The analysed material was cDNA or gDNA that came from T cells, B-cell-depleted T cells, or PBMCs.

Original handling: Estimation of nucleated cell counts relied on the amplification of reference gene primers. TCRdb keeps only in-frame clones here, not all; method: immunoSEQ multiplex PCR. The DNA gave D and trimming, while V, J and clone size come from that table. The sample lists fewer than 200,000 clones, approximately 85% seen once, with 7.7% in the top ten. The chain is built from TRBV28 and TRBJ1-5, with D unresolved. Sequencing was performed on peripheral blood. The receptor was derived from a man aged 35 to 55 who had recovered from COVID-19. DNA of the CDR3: TGTGCCAGCAGTTTATCTGGGCTAGCTGGCAATCAGCCCCAGCATTTT. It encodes CASSLSGLAGNQPQHF.